Shown below are 31 T cell receptor beta chains from a single sample sequenced in a study of T-cell memory formation after mild COVID-19 (dated by TCRdb to about 2021). Libraries came from 5' RACE. The instrument given in TCRdb is Illumina NovaSeq 6000. TCRdb trimmed public reads at Q25 via fastp, called clones via MiXCR and kept in-frame beta chains. Duplicate CDR3 protein sequences are folded into a single record with the most common DNA and genes. The sample yields roughly 610,000 distinct CDR3 sequences; around 16% were counted once. The ten biggest clones cover 8.1% of the sample. The sequenced material came from PBMCs or a T cell subset sorted from them (not recorded which). These receptors were taken from an adult woman who had mild COVID-19 (a few samples of this study predate the infection). The sample titles of this study are shuffled in the database, so cell type and time point are left out; the donor was told from shared clones.

The chain joins TRBV4-2 to TRBJ2-5, with 7 bases fitting TRBD1. Per germline, CDR1 LGHNA and CDR2 YNFKEQ. CDR3 length: 16 amino acids. V lost 0 bases to trimming and J lost 1 base; unmatched junction nucleotides: 5. CDR3 residues: CASSQEATGSQETQYF. CDR3 nucleotide sequence: TGTGCCAGCAGCCAAGAGGCGACAGGGAGCCAAGAGACCCAGTACTTC.

This chain uses TRBV20-1 with TRBJ1-5; D unclear. The germline V gene has CDR1 DFQATT and CDR2 SNEGSKA (reference sequence). The V end lost 4 bases, the J end lost 0 bases, and 7 bases lay between the germline ends. CDR3 length: 13 amino acids. The CDR3 sequence is CSAIEDSNQPQHF. CDR3 bases: TGCAGTGCTATCGAAGATAGCAATCAGCCCCAGCATTTT.

This chain connects TRBV20-1 to TRBJ2-7; D might be TRBD1 or TRBD2, each matching 5 bases. The CDR3 consists of 16 residues. V was cut by 3 bases and J by 3 bases, with 21 bases left in between. CDR1 is DFQATT, CDR2 SNEGSKA, per germline (reference sequence). CDR3: CSARSVWGSPNYEQYF. The CDR3 DNA follows: TGCAGTGCTAGGAGCGTGTGGGGGAGTCCTAACTACGAGCAGTACTTC.

Written as DNA, the CDR3 is TGCAGTGCTGAGGACAGGACAACCTCTATTCATGGCTACACCTTC. It translates to CSAEDRTTSIHGYTF. The chain links TRBV20-1 to TRBJ1-2; TRBD1 matches 7 bases. The germline CDR1 and CDR2 sequences are DFQATT and SNEGSKA (reference sequence). This CDR3 spans 15 amino acids. V shed 5 bases, J shed 6 bases, and the junction held 15 bases outside the gene matches.

The V call is TRBV18, the J call TRBJ1-1, with D possibly matching TRBD1 (5 bases). This CDR3 contains 14 residues. Germline CDR1 KGHSH, CDR2 LQKENI. Deletions cut 3 bases from V and 6 bases from J, with 14 bases between. The CDR3 bases are TGTGCCAGCTCACCGACAGACCGGCCTTCTGAAGCTTTCTTT. This sequence encodes CASSPTDRPSEAFF.

This clonotype showed up just a few times. The rearrangement joins TRBV4-1 to TRBJ1-6; TRBD1 might be the D (6 bases). V gave up 1 base and J gave up 9 bases, with 16 bases separating them. This CDR3 is built from 16 residues. The germline CDR1 and CDR2 sequences are MGHRA and YSYEKL. The chain's CDR3 is CASSQGQGILGSPLHF. CDR3 coding DNA: TGCGCCAGCAGCCAAGGTCAGGGGATTCTTGGTTCACCCCTCCACTTT.

This clonotype was recorded at least ten times. The chain combines TRBV6-5 with TRBJ2-3; D call uncertain. Germline V gives CDR1 MNHEY, CDR2 SVGAGI. Trimming removed 10 bases at V and 6 bases at J, with 11 bases between. This CDR3 has 11 amino acids. CDR3 sequence (DNA): TGTGCCACCTCCGCAGCGGATACGCAGTATTTT. This codes for CATSAADTQYF.

The table lists this clonotype with a few counts. The chain combines TRBV4-1 with TRBJ2-2; D gene uncertain. Trimming left V 0 bases short and J 3 bases short, with 11 bases between. The CDR3 loop spans 16 amino acids. In germline, CDR1 is MGHRA, CDR2 YSYEKL. CDR3 in amino acids: CASSQESPTYTGELFF. The CDR3 region has the DNA TGCGCCAGCAGCCAAGAAAGCCCAACCTACACCGGGGAGCTGTTTTTT.

The V and J genes are TRBV27 and TRBJ2-3; D is possibly TRBD2 (6 bases). CDR3 length equals 16 residues. V dropped 3 bases and J dropped 4 bases, with 17 bases sitting between them. The V gene's germline CDR1 is MNHEY and CDR2 SMNVEV (reference sequence). CDR3 loop: CASSLWGTGFADTQYF. As DNA, the CDR3 is TGTGCCAGCAGTTTGTGGGGGACTGGATTTGCAGATACGCAGTATTTT.

The gene calls are TRBV5-5 and TRBJ2-1; tentative D call: TRBD2 (7 bases). CDR3 length: 16 amino acids. Germline V CDR1 and CDR2: SGHKS, YYEKEE (reference sequence). The germline V and J ends were trimmed by 0 bases and 3 bases, with 13 bases remaining between them. CDR3 region: CASSLEGGLIYNEQFF. The CDR3 nucleotides read TGTGCCAGCAGCTTGGAGGGGGGACTAATCTACAATGAGCAGTTCTTC.

V usage is TRBV7-6 and J usage is TRBJ2-3; no clear D. The V end was cut by 4 bases, the J end by 7 bases, with 21 bases between. The CDR3 covers 16 residues. CDR1 is SGHVS and CDR2 is FNYEAQ in the germline V gene. In nucleotides, the CDR3 is TGTGCCAGCAGCTCGACATCACGAGGATTAATCTATACGCAGTATTTT. Residues: CASSSTSRGLIYTQYF. The full variable domain, its missing parts supplied by reference TRBV7-6 and TRBJ2-3, is GAGVSQSPRYKVTKRGQDVALRCDPISGHVSLYWYRQALGQGPEFLTYFNYEAQQDKSGLPNDRFSAERPEGSISTLTIQRTEQRDSAMYRCASSSTSRGLIYTQYFGPGTRLTVL.

This clonotype was recorded many times. V is TRBV29-1 and J is TRBJ2-3, with 11 nucleotides matching TRBD2. CDR3 length: 15 amino acids. Germline CDR1 and CDR2: SQVTM and ANQGSEA. V gave up 3 bases and J gave up 2 bases; unmatched junction bases: 4. The CDR3 DNA sequence: TGCAGCGTTGATGGGACTAGCGGAAACACAGATACGCAGTATTTT. It translates to CSVDGTSGNTDTQYF.

The rearrangement joins TRBV4-1 to TRBJ1-1; 10 bases map to TRBD1. This CDR3 is built from 16 residues. The J segment lost 2 bases and the V segment lost 5 bases, leaving 8 bases of the junction unmatched. Germline CDR1 is MGHRA and CDR2 is YSYEKL. The CDR3 reads CASSFYRQGANTEAFF. The DNA of the CDR3 is TGCGCCAGCAGCTTCTATCGACAGGGGGCAAACACTGAAGCTTTCTTT.

The V and J genes are TRBV4-1 and TRBJ2-1; TRBD2 agrees at 11 bases. This CDR3 is built from 16 residues. The V gene end was trimmed by 0 bases and the J gene end by 10 bases; junction bases not matched to a gene: 8. The germline gives CDR1 MGHRA, CDR2 YSYEKL. The CDR3 spells CASSQDHLAGGGEQFF. CDR3 bases: TGCGCCAGCAGCCAAGATCACCTAGCGGGGGGAGGGGAGCAGTTCTTC.

In this sample, this clonotype turned up many times. The chain combines TRBV5-4 with TRBJ1-2, with D maybe TRBD1 (6 bases). Trimming pared 1 base from V and 5 bases from J, leaving 15 bases between. This CDR3 spans 15 amino acids. Germline CDR1 reads SGHNT; CDR2 reads YYREEE (reference sequence). The CDR3 is CASSLPVGRGYGYTF. DNA of the CDR3: TGTGCCAGCAGCTTGCCGGTTGGCAGGGGTTATGGCTACACCTTC.

This clonotype was recorded a few times. The J gene is TRBJ1-1, the V gene TRBV11-2; TRBD1 matches at 9 bases. This CDR3 contains 13 residues. Germline CDR1 is SGHAT and CDR2 is FQNNGV. Trimming took 1 base from V and 9 from J; bases not matched to a gene: 3. DNA for the CDR3: TGTGCCAGCAGCTTAGGGGGGACAGGGAAAGCTTTCTTT. Its translation is CASSLGGTGKAFF.

This clonotype was seen a few times. This chain connects TRBV3-1 to TRBJ2-2; 13 bases fit TRBD2. Germline CDR1 LGHDT, CDR2 YNNKEL (reference sequence). Trimming at V came to 6 bases and at J to 5 bases, leaving 9 bases not matched to a gene. This CDR3 spans 17 amino acids. CDR3 nucleotide sequence: TGTGCCAGCAGTCTCCTGACTAGCGGGGGGTGGACCGGGGAGCTGTTTTTT. This translates into CASSLLTSGGWTGELFF.

The chain combines TRBV11-2 with TRBJ1-6; 9 bases match TRBD1. The CDR3 consists of 14 residues. Germline loops: CDR1 SGHAT, CDR2 FQNNGV. The V gene end was trimmed by 5 bases and the J gene end by 7 bases; junction bases not matched to a gene: 3. The chain's CDR3 is CASSGQGRNSPLHF. CDR3 DNA: TGTGCCAGCAGCGGACAGGGGCGGAATTCACCCCTCCACTTT. Together with reference TRBV11-2 and TRBJ1-6, the CDR3 gives the full variable domain: EAGVAQSPRYKIIEKRQSVAFWCNPISGHATLYWYQQILGQGPKLLIQFQNNGVVDDSQLPKDRFSAERLKGVDSTLKIQPAKLEDSAVYLCASSGQGRNSPLHFGNGTRLTVT.

This rearrangement joins TRBV29-1 to TRBJ1-2; 8 bases are shared with TRBD1. The V gene's germline CDR1 is SQVTM and CDR2 ANQGSEA. The CDR3 is 12 residues long. J gave up 5 bases and V 5 bases, and 4 bases lay outside the gene matches. In DNA, the CDR3 is TGCAGCGTTTACCAGGGGGCGTATGGCTACACCTTC. Translation gives CSVYQGAYGYTF.

The rearrangement links TRBV19 to TRBJ2-1; 7 positions match TRBD2. V trimming: 6 bases; J trimming: 6 bases; junction bases outside the gene matches: 8. CDR1 is LNHDA and CDR2 is SQIVND in the germline V gene (reference sequence). The CDR3 is made up of 14 amino acids. This chain's CDR3 is CASSWAGALNEQFF. The CDR3 DNA sequence: TGTGCCAGTAGCTGGGCGGGAGCGCTCAATGAGCAGTTCTTC.

The chain employs TRBV5-4 and TRBJ1-3; D is ambiguous. Looked up from germline, CDR1 is SGHNT and CDR2 is YYREEE (reference sequence). The V and J ends lost 4 bases and 0 bases respectively, with 11 bases between them. This CDR3 is built from 15 residues. The CDR3 sequence is CASSTGLDSGNTIYF. CDR3 bases: TGTGCCAGCAGCACCGGACTCGACTCTGGAAACACCATATATTTT.

This chain uses TRBV9 with TRBJ1-2; 8 bases are shared with TRBD1. The germline gives CDR1 SGDLS, CDR2 YYNGEE. V lost 4 bases, J lost 8 bases, and 7 bases stayed unmatched. The CDR3 has 13 amino acids. The CDR3, as DNA: TGTGCCAGCAGCTTCGACAGGGGCTGGGGCTACACCTTC. As protein: CASSFDRGWGYTF.

As regards this clonotype: A read error may produce the germline difference seen at one junction end. V usage is TRBV7-7 and J usage is TRBJ2-7; 8 bases are a match to TRBD2. Germline V gene lookup returns CDR1 SSHAT and CDR2 FNYEAQ (reference sequence). The CDR3 has 17 amino acids. CDR3 DNA: TGTGCTAGCAGCTTAGCGAGCCAGGCTAGCGGGTTACCCGAGCAGTACTTC. This translates into CASSLASQASGLPEQYF.

The chain recombines TRBV20-1 with TRBJ1-3; no reliable D call. Trimming shortened V by 5 bases and J by 4 bases, and 9 bases separated the two germline ends. There are 12 residues in the CDR3. Per the germline V gene, CDR1 is DFQATT and CDR2 is SNEGSKA (reference sequence). CDR3 nucleotides: TGCAGTGCTTCGGCCGGCGGAAACACCATATATTTT. Translated: CSASAGGNTIYF.

This clonotype occurred a few times. The J gene is TRBJ2-5, the V gene TRBV4-3; TRBD2 aligns across 10 bases. CDR1 is LGHNA, CDR2 YSLEER, per germline. Trimming cost V 1 base and J 4 bases; bases outside gene matches: 9. CDR3 size: 17 residues. The CDR3 nucleotides read TGCGCCAGCAGCCAAGCTCCTAGCGGGAGATCGGGAGAGACCCAGTACTTC. Its protein product is CASSQAPSGRSGETQYF.

This clonotype was detected a few times. The chain uses TRBV7-8 and TRBJ2-5; D is possibly TRBD1 or TRBD2 (6 bases each). The CDR3 extends over 14 amino acids. The germline V gene encodes CDR1 SGHVS and CDR2 FQNEAQ. V was cut by 3 bases and J by 3 bases, with 11 bases left in between. CDR3 coding DNA: TGTGCCAGCAGCTTGACGAGGGGGGAAGAGACCCAGTACTTC. It specifies CASSLTRGEETQYF.

This clonotype was counted between two and nine times. The chain employs TRBV19 and TRBJ2-4; tentative D call: TRBD1 (5 bases). The germline V gene has CDR1 LNHDA and CDR2 SQIVND (reference sequence). V was clipped by 11 bases and J by 5 bases, with 16 bases between them. This CDR3 comprises 13 residues. The CDR3 sequence: CASSRAGENIQYF. CDR3 DNA sequence: TGTGCCTCAAGCAGGGCTGGGGAAAACATTCAGTACTTC.

This clonotype was found a few times. J is TRBJ2-5 and V is TRBV12-3 or TRBV12-4, with D tentatively TRBD1 (6 bases). The CDR3 runs to 12 residues. V was shortened by 10 bases and J by 7 bases, with 16 bases between the two germline ends. CDR3 sequence reads: CATSRGRGTQYF. As DNA, the CDR3 is TGTGCCACCTCCAGGGGTCGGGGGACCCAGTACTTC.

The genes are TRBV29-1 and TRBJ2-5; D ambiguous. Germline V CDR1 and CDR2: SQVTM, ANQGSEA. The CDR3 has 11 residues. Between the trimmed V and J ends, which lost 6 bases and 4 bases, there was a span of 9 bases. This chain's CDR3 is CSVDMPETQYF. The CDR3 nucleotides read TGCAGCGTAGACATGCCAGAGACCCAGTACTTC.

The sample holds a few counts of this clonotype. The chain uses TRBV7-9 and TRBJ2-7; possible D gene TRBD2, 5 bases. Germline V gives CDR1 SEHNR, CDR2 FQNEAQ (reference sequence). The CDR3 is 16 amino acids. V was trimmed by 5 bases and J by 2 bases, leaving 19 bases between them. CDR3 sequence (DNA): TGTGCCAGCAGCCGCTATTCCGGGATGGGAGCCTACGAGCAGTACTTC. It is translated as CASSRYSGMGAYEQYF. The full variable domain, with the rest looked up from reference TRBV7-9 and TRBJ2-7, is DTGVSQNPRHKITKRGQNVTFRCDPISEHNRLYWYRQTLGQGPEFLTYFQNEAQLEKSRLLSDRFSAERPKGSFSTLEIQRTEQGDSAMYLCASSRYSGMGAYEQYFGPGTRLTVT.

This clonotype has just a few counts. The chain links TRBV12-3 or TRBV12-4 to TRBJ1-2; D gene ambiguous. The V gene lost 2 bases and the J gene lost 5 bases, with 15 bases spanning the gap. The CDR3 is made up of 15 amino acids. The CDR3 loop is CASSLRARPGYGYTF. The CDR3 region has the DNA TGTGCCAGCAGTTTACGTGCCAGGCCGGGATATGGCTACACCTTC.